Listed here are 9 T cell receptor beta chains from one sample, sequenced in a study of T cell changes during pregnancy in multiple sclerosis. Clones were read by immunoSEQ multiplex PCR, and TCRdb kept only the in-frame ones, dropping some. Of around 63,000 clones listed, 90% to 95% were seen once; the top ten hold around 3%. This sample comprised peripheral blood, obtained in the third trimester of pregnancy. These receptors were taken from a female donor in good health, enrolled as a control in a pregnancy study.

The chain combines TRBV2 with TRBJ2-1; 7 bases agree with TRBD2. Trimming cost V 6 bases and J 0 bases; bases outside gene matches: 5. CDR3 length: 15 amino acids. Germline V gene sequence: CDR1 SNHLY, CDR2 FYNNEI. CDR3 region: CASRERGSSYNEQFF. The CDR3 DNA reads TGTGCCAGCAGAGAGCGGGGCAGCTCCTACAATGAGCAGTTCTTC.

V and J are TRBV11-3 and TRBJ2-1; 8 positions match TRBD1. CDR1 and CDR2 (germline): SGHNT, YENEEA. The V segment lost 5 bases and the J segment 8 bases; nucleotides outside the gene matches: 8. There are 14 residues in the CDR3. The CDR3 loop is CASSRTGYRDEQFF. The CDR3, as DNA: TGTGCCAGCAGCAGGACAGGGTATAGGGATGAGCAGTTCTTC.

The chain employs TRBV18 and TRBJ2-7, with unresolved D. The CDR3 sequence is 15 residues long. CDR1 and CDR2 (germline): KGHSH, LQKENI. V was shortened by 3 bases and J by 0 bases, with 12 bases between the two germline ends. The CDR3: CASSPERGRSYEQYF. The DNA of the CDR3 is TGTGCCAGCTCACCGGAAAGAGGCCGCTCCTACGAGCAGTACTTC.

This sequence joins TRBV6-1 and TRBJ2-1; possible D gene TRBD2, 6 bases. The V end was cut by 6 bases, the J end by 8 bases, with 14 bases between. This CDR3 region has 13 residues. Germline assignment: CDR1 MNHNS and CDR2 SASEGT. The CDR3 protein is CASRTGVRDEQFF. CDR3 nucleotide sequence: TGTGCCAGCAGGACGGGAGTGAGGGATGAGCAGTTCTTC.

The chain has TRBV28 and TRBJ1-2, with D unclear. This CDR3 has 12 amino acids. The germline V gene has CDR1 MDHEN and CDR2 SYDVKM. V was trimmed by 9 bases and J by 9 bases, leaving 17 bases between them. Written as DNA, the CDR3 is TGTGCCAGTACTAGTTATGACGAACGCTACACCTTC. It codes for CASTSYDERYTF.

The chain has TRBV27 and TRBJ2-1; D ambiguous. V lost 0 bases to trimming and J lost 9 bases, with 18 bases between them. The CDR3 spans 16 residues. Germline V gene lookup returns CDR1 MNHEY and CDR2 SMNVEV (reference sequence). The CDR3: CASSLSRPPLSGEQFF. The CDR3 DNA sequence: TGTGCCAGCAGTTTATCGCGGCCCCCTCTCTCCGGTGAGCAGTTCTTC.

A single count supports this clone. The chain is built from TRBV28 and TRBJ1-1, with 8 bases aligning to TRBD1. Germline V CDR1 and CDR2: MDHEN, SYDVKM. V lost 6 bases to trimming and J lost 4 bases; unmatched junction nucleotides: 10. The CDR3 contains 15 residues. The CDR3 DNA sequence: TGTGCCAGCAGCCCGCCCACAGGGGGGAGCACTGAAGCTTTCTTT. Protein sequence: CASSPPTGGSTEAFF.

This chain joins TRBV7-3 and TRBJ2-5; 7 nucleotides match TRBD2. The junction had 11 bases not matched to a gene; V was cut back by 5 bases and J by 2 bases. The CDR3 consists of 16 residues. The V gene's germline CDR1 is SGHTA and CDR2 FQGTGA. The CDR3 region is CASSQGIGGVQETQYF. DNA of the CDR3: TGTGCCAGCAGCCAAGGCATTGGGGGGGTTCAAGAGACCCAGTACTTC.

The chain is built from TRBV2 and TRBJ2-1; D is uncertain. V lost 11 bases and J 0 bases, leaving 11 bases between the germline ends. CDR3 size: 13 residues. Germline assignment: CDR1 SNHLY and CDR2 FYNNEI. Written as DNA, the CDR3 is TGTGCCCTCTCGCGCCTCTCCTACAATGAGCAGTTCTTC. It is translated as CALSRLSYNEQFF.